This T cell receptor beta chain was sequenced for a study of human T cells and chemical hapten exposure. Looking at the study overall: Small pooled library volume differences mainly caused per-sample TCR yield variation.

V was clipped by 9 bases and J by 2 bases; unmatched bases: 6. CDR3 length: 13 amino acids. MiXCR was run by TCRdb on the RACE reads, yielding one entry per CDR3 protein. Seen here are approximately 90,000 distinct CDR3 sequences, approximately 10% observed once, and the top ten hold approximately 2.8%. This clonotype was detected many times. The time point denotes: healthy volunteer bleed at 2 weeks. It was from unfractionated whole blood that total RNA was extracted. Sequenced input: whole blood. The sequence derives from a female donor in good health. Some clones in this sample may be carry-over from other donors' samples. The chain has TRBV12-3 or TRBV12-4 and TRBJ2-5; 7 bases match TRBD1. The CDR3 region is CASIKGQQETQYF. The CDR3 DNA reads TGTGCCAGTATCAAGGGACAGCAAGAGACCCAGTACTTC.